This TCR beta chain was identified during a study of early stage breast cancer tumors (dated by TCRdb to 2017 to 2019). A note on the overall study: Of the roughly 15 invasive breast tumors, twelve were found to be estrogen receptor-positive, progesterone receptor-positive and HER2-negative. Of the approximately 12 ER+/PR+/HER2- tumors, eight were classified as invasive ductal carcinomas and four as invasive lobular carcinomas. A read coverage of roughly 10-fold per sample was achieved on average. Across all samples, 2.5 million to 3 million templates representing about 1,100,000 unique clonotypes were detected.

A word on this clone: This receptor's antigen is unknown. Within one base of it there is no much larger clone, and no base qualities were kept.

About 18-50 mg of tumor tissue was diced, and more than 2.5 ug of DNA was typically obtained. The study profiled bulk TCR beta-chain repertoires in matched peripheral blood, tumor and adjacent normal breast tissue taken from around 15 patients with early-stage breast cancer. After resection, visually identified tumor tissue was excised and placed in prechilled RNAlater. A TissueLyser II was used to homogenize diced tumor tissue (roughly 20-55 mg) in RLTplus buffer containing beta-mercaptoethanol and antifoaming agent. The Qiagen AllPrep DNA/RNA Mini kit was used to extract genomic DNA. The research as a whole found: Chain pairing and functional markers such as CD4, CD8 and FOXP3 were not captured by bulk genomic DNA sequencing of unsorted cells. Analysis by tumor subtype was prevented by the small cohort size. Enriched TCRB sequences shared across patients were mostly commonly generated sequences, unlikely to play an important role in the tumor microenvironment. Roughly 2.5-fold higher T cell density and higher clonality were observed in tumors than in adjacent normal breast tissue. Greater similarity was observed between blood and normal breast repertoires than between blood and tumor repertoires, and tumor was distinguished from normal in about 90% of the 16 patients when each tissue was compared with blood.

Two independent genomic DNA replicates were amplified for each sample, with approximately 0.5 ug used for blood and around 1.5 ug for tumor or normal breast. Following the manufacturer's instructions, the ImmunoSeq Intro kit was used to carry out TCRB sequencing on genomic DNA. For absolute quantification, the roughly 31-cycle multiplex PCR included proprietary primers along with spike-in control sequences. Single-end 150-bp reads were used to sequence an 87-bp fragment spanning the CDR3 and the flanking V and J genes. Seven samples, with two replicates for each sample, were multiplexed per lane of an Illumina MiSeq using version 3.0 chemistry. The published analysis was carried out like this. The vendor's proprietary pipeline handled the raw data processing, merging both replicates into a single result for each sample. Clonotypes were defined as productive rearrangements sharing the V-gene family, CDR3 amino acid sequence and J-gene segment. Clonality was calculated as 1 minus the normalized Shannon entropy (Pielou evenness) of TCRB abundances. To estimate T cell density, the total number of templates was divided by the input cell count, which was inferred from how much DNA went in. Recon, run with its default parameters, was used to estimate overall repertoire diversity and clonality. A clonotype counted as tumor-enriched if its abundance in tumor exceeded 0.1% and was at least 32-fold higher than its abundance in normal breast. This immuneACCESS table, as held by TCRdb, lists in-frame sequences with V and J called but not all clones. Of the missing ones, under half trace to an unresolved V gene in checked studies; the others have no known cause. The DNA was the basis for D and trimming; V, J and clone size are from that table. Across this sample there are approximately 31,000 clones, with approximately 70% seen only once. The top ten clones comprise about a tenth of the sample.

CDR3 length: 14 amino acids, cysteine to phenylalanine. Only the CDR3 part of the read is kept: 42 bases, read in frame from the first base. Taken from the germline V gene (reference sequence), the CDR1 and CDR2 loops are MNHNY and SVGAGI. V drops 2 bases and J drops 5 bases, leaving 12 bases in between. Material: breast tumor tissue. This clonotype was sampled from a person aged 30-39 years with breast cancer. Here the chain combines TRBV6-6 and TRBJ1-1; TRBD1 is possibly the D segment (5 matching bases). The DNA is as follows: TGTGCCAGCAGTTACCCCAGGGTAGGGACTGAAGCTTTCTTT. It translates to CASSYPRVGTEAFF.